This passage covers 10 T cell receptor beta chains from one sample sequenced in a study of CD8 T cells in Susac syndrome. An amount of RNA that ranged from roughly 0.5 to 1 ug was reverse transcribed with random hexamers. TCRdb fed the immunoSEQ multiplex PCR reads into MiXCR, producing one record per CDR3 protein. The sample yields over 300,000 distinct CDR3 sequences, about 92% seen once. The sequenced material came from CD4+ T cells from PBMCs. These TCRs come from a human donor with multiple sclerosis.

Concerning this clonotype itself: Sequence at one end of the junction differs from germline and may be a read error. V and J are TRBV7-9 and TRBJ2-5; tentatively, D is TRBD1 (6 bases). The germline CDR1 and CDR2 sequences are SEHNR and FQNEAQ (reference sequence). The CDR3 has 15 residues. This CDR3 is CASSFPFGGQGTQYF. The CDR3 DNA reads TGTGCCAGCAGCTTCCCCTTTGGGGGCCAAGGGACCCAGTACTTC. The variable domain in full, completed from reference TRBV7-9 and TRBJ2-5, reads DTGVSQNPRHKITKRGQNVTFRCDPISEHNRLYWYRQTLGQGPEFLTYFQNEAQLEKSRLLSDRFSAERPKGSFSTLEIQRTEQGDSAMYLCASSFPFGGQGTQYFGPGTRLLVL.

The J gene is TRBJ2-3, the V gene TRBV4-3; perhaps TRBD2 as D (6 bases). The germline CDR1 and CDR2 sequences are LGHNA and YSLEER. The CDR3 is made up of 17 amino acids. Trimming left V 1 base short and J 0 bases short, with 14 bases between. CDR3 residues: CASSQGGARISTDTQYF. CDR3 sequence (DNA): TGCGCCAGCAGCCAAGGCGGGGCCCGTATTAGCACAGATACGCAGTATTTT.

V gene TRBV9 combines with J gene TRBJ2-1; D gene uncertain. Germline V CDR1 and CDR2: SGDLS, YYNGEE. The CDR3 is 13 amino acids. Trimming removed 0 bases at V and 2 bases at J, with 3 bases between. The chain's CDR3 is CASSVVPYNEQFF. CDR3 in DNA: TGTGCCAGCAGCGTAGTACCCTACAATGAGCAGTTCTTC.

The chain combines TRBV5-1 with TRBJ1-1, with 9 bases lining up with TRBD1. CDR3 length equals 15 residues. Looked up from germline, CDR1 is SGHRS and CDR2 is YFSETQ. The V gene end was trimmed by 3 bases and the J gene end by 2 bases; junction bases not matched to a gene: 5. The CDR3: CASSSRTGDNTEAFF. As DNA, the CDR3 is TGCGCCAGCAGCTCTCGGACAGGGGATAACACTGAAGCTTTCTTT.

The chain has TRBV24-1 and TRBJ1-2; D remains unclear. The CDR3 is 14 residues long. V gave up 3 bases and J gave up 8 bases, with 15 bases separating them. Germline V gives CDR1 KGHDR, CDR2 SFDVKD. In DNA, the CDR3 is TGTGCCACCAGTGATATTCGTGTCCCGGGGGGCTACACCTTC. It codes for CATSDIRVPGGYTF.

The chain has TRBV12-3 or TRBV12-4 and TRBJ1-4, with D possibly TRBD1 on 6 matching bases. The CDR3 totals 14 residues. Trimming cost V 3 bases and J 8 bases, with 13 bases left between them. The CDR3, as DNA: TGTGCCAGCAGTTTCGGAGGACAGCTCGAAAAACTGTTTTTT. Its translation is CASSFGGQLEKLFF.

This clonotype has only one observation. This rearrangement joins TRBV30 to TRBJ1-1; maybe TRBD1 (6 bases). The V end lost 3 bases, the J end lost 8 bases, and 19 bases lay between the germline ends. This CDR3 comprises 14 residues. Germline V gene lookup returns CDR1 GTSNPN and CDR2 SVGIG (reference sequence). The CDR3 sequence is CAWRAIGGRLEAFF. The CDR3 DNA is TGTGCCTGGAGGGCGATAGGGGGACGTCTCGAAGCTTTCTTT.

The chain combines TRBV4-1 with TRBJ2-1, with D possibly being TRBD2 (6 bases). The CDR3 consists of 15 residues. V dropped 4 bases and J dropped 5 bases, with 15 bases sitting between them. Germline CDR1 MGHRA, CDR2 YSYEKL. CDR3 region: CASSPLGGANNEQFF. CDR3 DNA: TGCGCCAGCAGCCCCCTGGGCGGGGCAAACAATGAGCAGTTCTTC.

The chain has TRBV4-3 and TRBJ1-1; D is uncertain. V was clipped by 0 bases and J by 7 bases, with 12 bases between them. Germline loops: CDR1 LGHNA, CDR2 YSLEER. This CDR3 spans 14 amino acids. For the CDR3, the DNA is TGCGCCAGCAGCCAAGAAGCCTCGTTGGGTGAAGCTTTCTTT. Its translation: CASSQEASLGEAFF.

The chain combines TRBV7-2 with TRBJ2-5; D remains unclear. This CDR3 has 16 residues. Between the trimmed V and J ends, which lost 2 bases and 2 bases, there was a span of 15 bases. Germline V gene data show CDR1 as SGHTA and CDR2 as FQGNSA. The CDR3 loop reads CASSLITPAGQETQYF. Written as DNA, the CDR3 is TGTGCCAGCAGCTTAATAACGCCAGCCGGACAAGAGACCCAGTACTTC.